The rows below give T cell receptor beta chains drawn from one sample of a study of cytomegalovirus exposure and HLA in healthy donors. TCRdb's copy holds only in-frame clones and misses some; the assay was immunoSEQ multiplex PCR. The table shows 200,000 or so clones, with 75% to 85% occurring only once. The sequenced sample was PBMCs. The origin of the receptors is a woman in her forties or fifties in good health and CMV-seropositive. Each CDR3 is given with its conserved first and last residue. The D gene is left open where the match is weak. Only part of the rows carry a size: once, few, many, or a class if the clone is expanded.

D: -; size: -; length: 14; J: TRBJ1-1; V: TRBV6-5; CDR3: CASSRGRRNTEAFF; DNA: TGTGCCAGCAGTCGGGGGAGGAGGAACACTGAAGCTTTCTTT
D: TRBD1; size: -; length: 12; J: TRBJ1-2; V: TRBV28; CDR3: CASSVGGNGYTF; DNA: TGTGCCAGCAGTGTAGGGGGCAATGGCTACACCTTC
D: TRBD2; size: -; length: 15; J: TRBJ2-5; V: TRBV18; CDR3: CASSPFAGDQETQYF; DNA: TGTGCCAGCTCACCATTTGCGGGGGACCAAGAGACCCAGTACTTC
D: -; size: few; length: 17; J: TRBJ2-2; V: TRBV11-2; CDR3: CASSLGSRARGTGELFF; DNA: TGTGCCAGCAGCTTAGGATCCAGGGCGCGTGGCACCGGGGAGCTGTTTTTT
D: TRBD1; size: few; length: 15; J: TRBJ2-1; V: TRBV5-4; CDR3: CASSSRQGPYNEQFF; DNA: TGTGCCAGCAGCTCGAGACAGGGTCCCTACAATGAGCAGTTCTTC
D: TRBD1; size: -; length: 14; J: TRBJ2-7; V: TRBV7-2; CDR3: CASRPGQGSYEQYF; DNA: TGTGCCAGCAGACCGGGACAGGGTAGCTACGAGCAGTACTTC
D: TRBD2; size: -; length: 15; J: TRBJ2-3; V: TRBV5-4; CDR3: CASSTGLAGTDTQYF; DNA: TGTGCCAGCAGCACGGGACTAGCGGGCACAGATACGCAGTATTTT
D: -; size: -; length: 15; J: TRBJ2-3; V: TRBV5-1; CDR3: CASSVTGTRTDTQYF; DNA: TGCGCCAGCAGCGTAACCGGGACACGCACAGATACGCAGTATTTT
D: TRBD1; size: -; length: 14; J: TRBJ1-2; V: TRBV28; CDR3: CASSLLGQIHGYTF; DNA: TGTGCCAGCAGTTTATTGGGACAGATCCATGGCTACACCTTC
D: TRBD2; size: once; length: 15; J: TRBJ2-2; V: TRBV7-7; CDR3: CASSPLAGDTGELFF; DNA: TGTGCCAGCAGCCCCTTAGCGGGAGACACCGGGGAGCTGTTTTTT
D: TRBD2; size: -; length: 16; J: TRBJ2-3; V: TRBV4-3; CDR3: CASSLRLAGSTDTQYF; DNA: TGCGCCAGCAGCTTACGACTAGCGGGCAGCACAGATACGCAGTATTTT
D: TRBD1; size: -; length: 16; J: TRBJ1-5; V: TRBV4-3; CDR3: CASSQDGGQGGQPQHF; DNA: TGCGCCAGCAGCCAAGATGGGGGACAGGGTGGACAGCCCCAGCATTTT
D: -; size: -; length: 12; J: TRBJ2-7; V: TRBV29-1; CDR3: CSVLDTLYEQYF; DNA: TGCAGCGTTTTAGACACCCTCTACGAGCAGTACTTC
D: TRBD2; size: -; length: 14; J: TRBJ2-5; V: TRBV7-9; CDR3: CASSVAGGPETQYF; DNA: TGTGCCAGCAGCGTAGCGGGGGGGCCGGAGACCCAGTACTTC
D: -; size: -; length: 14; J: TRBJ2-2; V: TRBV10-3; CDR3: CAISVGGNTGELFF; DNA: TGTGCCATCAGTGTAGGAGGGAACACCGGGGAGCTGTTTTTT
D: -; size: -; length: 17; J: TRBJ2-1; V: TRBV5-1; CDR3: CASRRDVAAHSYNEQFF; DNA: TGCGCCAGCCGCCGGGACGTAGCGGCCCATTCCTACAATGAGCAGTTCTTC
D: -; size: -; length: 15; J: TRBJ1-5; V: TRBV7-2; CDR3: CASSLVAGSNQPQHF; DNA: TGTGCCAGCAGCTTAGTTGCGGGAAGCAATCAGCCCCAGCATTTT
D: TRBD2; size: -; length: 15; J: TRBJ2-7; V: TRBV7-8; CDR3: CASSPLSGGGYEQYF; DNA: TGTGCCAGCAGCCCCTTATCGGGGGGGGGATACGAGCAGTACTTC
D: TRBD1; size: -; length: 15; J: TRBJ1-6; V: TRBV27; CDR3: CASSLRQGDNSPLHF; DNA: TGTGCCAGCAGTTTGCGACAGGGCGATAATTCACCCCTCCACTTT